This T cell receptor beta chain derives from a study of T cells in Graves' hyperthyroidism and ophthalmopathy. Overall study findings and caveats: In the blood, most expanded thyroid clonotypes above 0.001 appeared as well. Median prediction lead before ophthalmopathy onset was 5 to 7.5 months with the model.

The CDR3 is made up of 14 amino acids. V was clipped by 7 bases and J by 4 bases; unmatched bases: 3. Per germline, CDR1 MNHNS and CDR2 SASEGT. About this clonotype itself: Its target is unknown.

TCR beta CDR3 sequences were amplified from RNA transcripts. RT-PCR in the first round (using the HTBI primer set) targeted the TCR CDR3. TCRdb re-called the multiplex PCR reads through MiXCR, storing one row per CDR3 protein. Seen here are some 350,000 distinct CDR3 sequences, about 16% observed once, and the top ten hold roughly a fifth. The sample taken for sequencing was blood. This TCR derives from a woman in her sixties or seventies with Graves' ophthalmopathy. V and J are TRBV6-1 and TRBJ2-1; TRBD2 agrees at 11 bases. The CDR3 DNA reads TGTGCCAGCAACCCTAGCGGGGGGTACAATGAGCAGTTCTTC. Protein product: CASNPSGGYNEQFF.